The text below deals with one TCR beta chain. The source of the sample is a study of T cell responses to AZD1222 COVID-19 vaccine. TCRdb keeps only in-frame clones here, not all; method: immunoSEQ multiplex PCR. The sample lists 95,000 to 150,000 clones, approximately 90% occurring once. The CDR3 contains 11 residues. Germline CDR1 reads GTSNPN; CDR2 reads SVGIG (reference sequence). V was trimmed by 0 bases and J by 7 bases, leaving 3 bases between them. The sample was peripheral blood, taken on day 0 of AZD1222 vaccination. The sequence came from an adult in good health. The chain has TRBV30 and TRBJ1-4; D call uncertain. CDR3 sequence (DNA): TGTGCCTGGAGTGTCGCTGAAAAACTGTTTTTT. Protein sequence: CAWSVAEKLFF.